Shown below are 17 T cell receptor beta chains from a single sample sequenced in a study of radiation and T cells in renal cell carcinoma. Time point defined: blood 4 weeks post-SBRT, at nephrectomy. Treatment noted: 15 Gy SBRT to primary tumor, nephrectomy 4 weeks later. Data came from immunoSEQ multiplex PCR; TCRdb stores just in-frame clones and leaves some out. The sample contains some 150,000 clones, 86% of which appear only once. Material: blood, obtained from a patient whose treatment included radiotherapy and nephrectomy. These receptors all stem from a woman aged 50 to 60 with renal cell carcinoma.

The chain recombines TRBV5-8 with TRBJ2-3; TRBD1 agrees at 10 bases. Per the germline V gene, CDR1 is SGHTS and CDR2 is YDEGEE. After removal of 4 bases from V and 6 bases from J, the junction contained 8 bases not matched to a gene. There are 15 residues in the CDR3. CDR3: CASSLRTGGRDTQYF. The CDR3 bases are TGTGCCAGCAGCCTACGGACAGGGGGGCGTGATACGCAGTATTTT.

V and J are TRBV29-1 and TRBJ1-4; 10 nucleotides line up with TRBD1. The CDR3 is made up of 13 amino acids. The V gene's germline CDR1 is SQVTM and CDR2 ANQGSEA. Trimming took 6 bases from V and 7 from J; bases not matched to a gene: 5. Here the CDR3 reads CSVGTGVSEKLFF. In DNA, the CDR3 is TGCAGCGTGGGGACAGGGGTTAGTGAAAAACTGTTTTTT.

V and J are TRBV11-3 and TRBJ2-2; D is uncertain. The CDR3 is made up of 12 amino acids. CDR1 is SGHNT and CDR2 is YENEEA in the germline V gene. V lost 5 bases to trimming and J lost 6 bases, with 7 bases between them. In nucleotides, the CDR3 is TGTGCCAGCAGCCGAGTTTCCGGGGAGCTGTTTTTT. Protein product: CASSRVSGELFF.

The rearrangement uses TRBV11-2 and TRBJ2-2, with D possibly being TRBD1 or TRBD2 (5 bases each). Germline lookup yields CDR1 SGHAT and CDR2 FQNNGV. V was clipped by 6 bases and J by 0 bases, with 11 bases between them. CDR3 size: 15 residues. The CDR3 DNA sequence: TGTGCCAGCAGACCACCGGGACCGAACACCGGGGAGCTGTTTTTT. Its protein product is CASRPPGPNTGELFF.

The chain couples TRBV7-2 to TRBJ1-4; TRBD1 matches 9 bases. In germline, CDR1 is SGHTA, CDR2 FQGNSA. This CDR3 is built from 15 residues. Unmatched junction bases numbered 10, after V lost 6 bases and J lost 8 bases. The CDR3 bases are TGTGCCAGCAGATTACTTGGGACAGGGACCGAAAAACTGTTTTTT. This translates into CASRLLGTGTEKLFF.

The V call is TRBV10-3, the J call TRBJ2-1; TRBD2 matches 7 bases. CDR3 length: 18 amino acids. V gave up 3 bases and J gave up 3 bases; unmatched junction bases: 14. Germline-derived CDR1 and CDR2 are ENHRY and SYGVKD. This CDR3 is CAISDYALASGDYNEQFF. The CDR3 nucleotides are TGTGCCATCAGTGACTACGCCTTAGCCAGCGGGGACTACAATGAGCAGTTCTTC.

CDR3 loop: CASSGTRDGYTF. The CDR3 DNA reads as TGTGCCTCCTCGGGGACGCGGGATGGCTACACCTTC. This chain links TRBV9 with TRBJ1-2, with D tentatively TRBD1 (5 bases). CDR1 SGDLS and CDR2 YYNGEE come from the germline V gene. V lost 10 bases, J lost 6 bases, and 16 bases lay in between. The CDR3 has 12 residues.

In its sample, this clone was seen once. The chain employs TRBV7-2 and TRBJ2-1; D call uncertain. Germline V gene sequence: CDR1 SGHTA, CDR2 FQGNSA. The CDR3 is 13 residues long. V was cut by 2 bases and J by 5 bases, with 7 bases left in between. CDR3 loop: CASSLSKHNEQFF. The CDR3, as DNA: TGTGCCAGCAGCTTATCCAAACACAATGAGCAGTTCTTC.

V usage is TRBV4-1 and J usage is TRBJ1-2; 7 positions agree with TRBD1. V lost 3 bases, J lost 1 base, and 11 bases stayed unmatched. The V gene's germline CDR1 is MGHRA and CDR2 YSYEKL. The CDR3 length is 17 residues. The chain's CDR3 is CASSQVSGTAINYGYTF. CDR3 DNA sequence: TGCGCCAGCAGCCAGGTTTCCGGGACAGCAATTAACTATGGCTACACCTTC.

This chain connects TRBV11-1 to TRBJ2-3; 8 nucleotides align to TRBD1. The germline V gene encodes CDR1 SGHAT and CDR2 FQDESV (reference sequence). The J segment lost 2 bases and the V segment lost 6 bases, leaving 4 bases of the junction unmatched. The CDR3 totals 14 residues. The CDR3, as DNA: TGTGCCAGCAGGGGGGACAGGAACACAGATACGCAGTATTTT. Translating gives CASRGDRNTDTQYF.

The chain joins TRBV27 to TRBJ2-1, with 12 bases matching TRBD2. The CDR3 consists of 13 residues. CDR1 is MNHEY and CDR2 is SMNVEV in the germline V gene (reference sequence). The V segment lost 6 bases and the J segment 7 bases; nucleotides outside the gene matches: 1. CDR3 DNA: TGTGCCAGCAGACTAGCGGGAGGAAATGAGCAGTTCTTC. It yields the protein CASRLAGGNEQFF.

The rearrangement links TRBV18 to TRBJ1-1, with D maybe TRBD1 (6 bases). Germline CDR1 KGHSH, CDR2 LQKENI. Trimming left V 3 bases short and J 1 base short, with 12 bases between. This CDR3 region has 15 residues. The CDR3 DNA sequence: TGTGCCAGCTCACCTAACCTACAGGGGAACACTGAAGCTTTCTTT. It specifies CASSPNLQGNTEAFF.

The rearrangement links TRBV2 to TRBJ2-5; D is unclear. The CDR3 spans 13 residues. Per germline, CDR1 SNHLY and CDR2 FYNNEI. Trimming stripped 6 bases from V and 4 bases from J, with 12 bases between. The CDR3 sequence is CASSLPDIETQYF. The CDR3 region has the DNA TGTGCCAGCAGCTTGCCTGACATAGAGACCCAGTACTTC.

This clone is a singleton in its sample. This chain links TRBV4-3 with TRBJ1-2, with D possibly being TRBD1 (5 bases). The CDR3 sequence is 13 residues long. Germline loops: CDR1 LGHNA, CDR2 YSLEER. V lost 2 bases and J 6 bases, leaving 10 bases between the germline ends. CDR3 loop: CASSQTGTHGYTF. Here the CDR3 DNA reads TGCGCCAGCAGCCAAACCGGGACCCATGGCTACACCTTC.

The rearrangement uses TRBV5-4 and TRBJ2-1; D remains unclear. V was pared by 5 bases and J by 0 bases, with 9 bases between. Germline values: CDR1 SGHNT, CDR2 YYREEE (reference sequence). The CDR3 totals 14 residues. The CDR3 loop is CASRGLSSYNEQFF. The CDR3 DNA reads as TGTGCCAGCAGGGGGTTGAGCTCCTACAATGAGCAGTTCTTC.

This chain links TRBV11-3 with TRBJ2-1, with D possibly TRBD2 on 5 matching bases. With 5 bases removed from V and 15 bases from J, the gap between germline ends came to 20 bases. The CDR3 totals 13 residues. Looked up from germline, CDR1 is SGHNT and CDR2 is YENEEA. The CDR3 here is CASSPSREGTLFF. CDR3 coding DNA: TGTGCCAGCAGCCCAAGTCGAGAGGGTACGCTGTTCTTC. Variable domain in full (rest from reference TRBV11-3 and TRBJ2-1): EAGVVQSPRYKIIEKKQPVAFWCNPISGHNTLYWYLQNLGQGPELLIRYENEEAVDDSQLPKDRFSAERLKGVDSTLKIQPAELGDSAVYLCASSPSREGTLFFGPGTRLTVL.

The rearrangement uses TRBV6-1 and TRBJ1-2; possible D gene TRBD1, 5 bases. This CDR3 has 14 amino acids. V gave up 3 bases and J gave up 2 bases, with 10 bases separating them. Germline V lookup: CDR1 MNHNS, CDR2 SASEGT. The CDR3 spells CASSEGWGNYGYTF. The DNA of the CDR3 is TGTGCCAGCAGTGAGGGGTGGGGGAACTATGGCTACACCTTC.